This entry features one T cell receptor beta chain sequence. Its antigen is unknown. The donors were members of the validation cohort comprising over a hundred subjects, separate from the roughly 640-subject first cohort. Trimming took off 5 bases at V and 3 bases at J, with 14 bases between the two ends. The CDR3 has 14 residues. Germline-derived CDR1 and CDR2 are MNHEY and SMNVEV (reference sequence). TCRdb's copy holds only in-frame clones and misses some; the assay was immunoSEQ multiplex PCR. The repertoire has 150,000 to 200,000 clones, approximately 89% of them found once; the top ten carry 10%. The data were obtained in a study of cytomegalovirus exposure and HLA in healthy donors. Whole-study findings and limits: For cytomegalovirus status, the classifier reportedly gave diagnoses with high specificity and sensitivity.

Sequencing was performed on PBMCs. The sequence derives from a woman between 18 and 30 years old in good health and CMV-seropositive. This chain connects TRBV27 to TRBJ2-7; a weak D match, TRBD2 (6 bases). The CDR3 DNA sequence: TGTGCCAGCAGTACGGGACTTGAAAACTACGAGCAGTACTTC. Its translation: CASSTGLENYEQYF.